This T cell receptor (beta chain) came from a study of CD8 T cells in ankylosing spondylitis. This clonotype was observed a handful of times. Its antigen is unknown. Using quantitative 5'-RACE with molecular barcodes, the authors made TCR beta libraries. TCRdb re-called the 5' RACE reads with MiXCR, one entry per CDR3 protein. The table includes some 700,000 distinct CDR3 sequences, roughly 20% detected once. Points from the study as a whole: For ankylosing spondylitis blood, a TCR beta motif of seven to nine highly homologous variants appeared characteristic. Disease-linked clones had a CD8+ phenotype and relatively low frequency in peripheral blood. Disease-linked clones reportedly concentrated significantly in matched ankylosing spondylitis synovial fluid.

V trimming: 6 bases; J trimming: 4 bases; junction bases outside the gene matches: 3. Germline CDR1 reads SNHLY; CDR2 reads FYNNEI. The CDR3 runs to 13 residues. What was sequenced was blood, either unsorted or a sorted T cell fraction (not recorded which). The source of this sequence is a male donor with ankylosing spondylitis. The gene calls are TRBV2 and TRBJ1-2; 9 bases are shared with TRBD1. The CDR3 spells CASRKGQGYGYTF. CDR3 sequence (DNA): TGTGCCAGCAGGAAGGGACAGGGCTATGGCTACACCTTC. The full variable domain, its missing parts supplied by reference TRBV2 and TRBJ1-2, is EPEVTQTPSHQVTQMGQEVILRCVPISNHLYFYWYRQILGQKVEFLVSFYNNEISEKSEIFDDQFSVERPDGSNFTLKIRSTKLEDSAMYFCASRKGQGYGYTFGSGTRLTVV.